The rows below give T cell receptor beta chains drawn from one sample of a study of blood T cell repertoires in COVID-19. Sequenced by immunoSEQ multiplex PCR; TCRdb stores in-frame clones only, minus some. This sample has under 50,000 clones; around 90% occur once, and the top ten carry around a fifth. Sequenced input: peripheral blood. Receptors originate from a man in his 70s with active COVID-19. Each CDR3 is given with its conserved first and last residue. The D gene is left open where the match is weak. Some rows mark clone size as missing; the rest say once, few, many or name a class of expanded clone.

CDR3 protein: CASSTQRETQYF
CDR3 DNA: TGTGCCAGCTCAACACAGCGGGAGACCCAGTACTTC
J gene: TRBJ2-5
V gene: TRBV18
D gene: .
clone size: once

CDR3 protein: CASTASGAAGPEREQYF
CDR3 DNA: TGTGCCAGCACAGCTAGCGGCGCGGCTGGGCCCGAGAGGGAGCAGTACTTC
J gene: TRBJ2-7
V gene: TRBV7-9
D gene: TRBD2
clone size: .

CDR3 protein: CSGFRTSGNEQFF
CDR3 DNA: TGCAGCGGCTTTAGGACTAGCGGTAATGAGCAGTTCTTC
J gene: TRBJ2-1
V gene: TRBV29-1
D gene: TRBD2
clone size: .

CDR3 protein: CASSYSGNQPQHF
CDR3 DNA: TGTGCCAGTAGTTACTCAGGGAACCAGCCCCAGCATTTT
J gene: TRBJ1-5
V gene: TRBV19
D gene: .
clone size: .

CDR3 protein: CASSRAKLAVGPDTQYF
CDR3 DNA: TGTGCCAGCAGCCGAGCGAAGTTAGCCGTGGGGCCAGATACGCAGTATTTT
J gene: TRBJ2-3
V gene: TRBV7-9
D gene: .
clone size: .

CDR3 protein: CASEDRGIWGHQETQYF
CDR3 DNA: TGTGCCAGCGAGGACAGGGGGATCTGGGGTCACCAAGAGACCCAGTACTTC
J gene: TRBJ2-5
V gene: TRBV27
D gene: TRBD1
clone size: .

CDR3 protein: CASSPGQTGHGYTF
CDR3 DNA: TGTGCCAGCAGCCCGGGACAGACGGGGCATGGCTACACCTTC
J gene: TRBJ1-2
V gene: TRBV5-6
D gene: TRBD1
clone size: .

CDR3 protein: CASTLLGGEAFF
CDR3 DNA: TGTGCCAGCACCCTCCTGGGGGGTGAAGCTTTCTTT
J gene: TRBJ1-1
V gene: TRBV28
D gene: .
clone size: few

CDR3 protein: CASSPGAHEQPQHF
CDR3 DNA: TGTGCCAGCAGCCCGGGAGCCCACGAGCAGCCCCAGCATTTT
J gene: TRBJ1-5
V gene: TRBV7-9
D gene: .
clone size: .

CDR3 protein: CASSLRDSTYNEQFF
CDR3 DNA: TGCGCCAGCAGCCTCCGGGACTCAACATACAATGAGCAGTTCTTC
J gene: TRBJ2-1
V gene: TRBV4-3
D gene: .
clone size: .

CDR3 protein: CASKAGGRPGELFF
CDR3 DNA: TGTGCCAGCAAAGCGGGGGGGCGCCCCGGGGAGCTGTTTTTT
J gene: TRBJ2-2
V gene: TRBV28
D gene: TRBD2
clone size: .

CDR3 protein: CASSYNIQGSNYGYTF
CDR3 DNA: TGTGCCAGCAGTTACAATATTCAGGGGAGTAACTATGGCTACACCTTC
J gene: TRBJ1-2
V gene: TRBV6-5
D gene: .
clone size: .

CDR3 protein: CASSFLAGGPYNEQFF
CDR3 DNA: TGTGCCAGCAGCTTTTTAGCGGGAGGTCCCTACAATGAGCAGTTCTTC
J gene: TRBJ2-1
V gene: TRBV7-8
D gene: TRBD2
clone size: .

CDR3 protein: CASSPLGQANSYEQYF
CDR3 DNA: TGTGCCAGCTCACCATTGGGGCAGGCCAACTCCTACGAGCAGTACTTC
J gene: TRBJ2-7
V gene: TRBV18
D gene: .
clone size: once

CDR3 protein: CASSAYRGQIDTQYF
CDR3 DNA: TGTGCCAGCAGCGCCTACAGGGGGCAAATAGATACGCAGTATTTT
J gene: TRBJ2-3
V gene: TRBV7-3
D gene: TRBD1
clone size: .

CDR3 protein: CASRTRLIAGVLHEQYF
CDR3 DNA: TGTGCCAGCAGGACTAGATTGATAGCGGGAGTCCTCCACGAGCAGTACTTC
J gene: TRBJ2-7
V gene: TRBV28
D gene: TRBD2
clone size: .

CDR3 protein: CASTGEEKLFF
CDR3 DNA: TGTGCCAGCACAGGGGAAGAAAAACTGTTTTTT
J gene: TRBJ1-4
V gene: TRBV28
D gene: .
clone size: .

CDR3 protein: CATGQTNTGELFF
CDR3 DNA: TGTGCCACGGGACAGACGAACACCGGGGAGCTGTTTTTT
J gene: TRBJ2-2
V gene: TRBV12-3/TRBV12-4
D gene: TRBD1
clone size: .

CDR3 protein: CASSSLAGHSYEQYF
CDR3 DNA: TGTGCCAGCAGCTCTCTAGCGGGGCACTCCTACGAGCAGTACTTC
J gene: TRBJ2-7
V gene: TRBV5-4
D gene: TRBD2
clone size: .

CDR3 protein: CSVEDLAGTNNEQFF
CDR3 DNA: TGCAGCGTTGAAGATCTCGCGGGAACTAACAATGAGCAGTTCTTC
J gene: TRBJ2-1
V gene: TRBV29-1
D gene: .
clone size: .

CDR3 protein: CASSIGTGANQPQHF
CDR3 DNA: TGTGCCAGTAGTATAGGGACAGGGGCAAATCAGCCCCAGCATTTT
J gene: TRBJ1-5
V gene: TRBV19
D gene: TRBD1
clone size: .

CDR3 protein: CASSLDRNTEAFF
CDR3 DNA: TGTGCCAGCAGCCTAGACAGGAACACTGAAGCTTTCTTT
J gene: TRBJ1-1
V gene: TRBV5-4
D gene: .
clone size: few

CDR3 protein: CASSEALAGGYEQYF
CDR3 DNA: TGTGCCAGCAGTGAGGCCCTAGCGGGGGGCTACGAGCAGTACTTC
J gene: TRBJ2-7
V gene: TRBV2
D gene: TRBD2
clone size: .

CDR3 protein: CASSLAGGPGEQFF
CDR3 DNA: TGTGCCAGCAGTTTAGCGGGAGGGCCGGGGGAGCAGTTCTTC
J gene: TRBJ2-1
V gene: TRBV28
D gene: TRBD2
clone size: .

CDR3 protein: CAWSVRAAGAQGTQYF
CDR3 DNA: TGTGCCTGGAGTGTACGAGCGGCAGGGGCCCAAGGGACCCAGTACTTC
J gene: TRBJ2-5
V gene: TRBV30
D gene: .
clone size: .

CDR3 protein: CASSLVLGGNQPQHF
CDR3 DNA: TGTGCCAGCAGCTTAGTATTGGGAGGGAATCAGCCCCAGCATTTT
J gene: TRBJ1-5
V gene: TRBV7-2
D gene: .
clone size: .